These 29 T cell receptor beta chains share one sample of origin, sequenced in a study of shared clonotypes between healthy human individuals. Sequenced by immunoSEQ multiplex PCR; TCRdb stores in-frame clones only, minus some. The data hold some 2,100,000 clones, with under 97% observed a single time. The material sequenced was naive CD4+ T cells sorted from blood. The sample's subset: CD45RA+ positively selected. These receptors were collected from a young man in good health.

The chain uses TRBV7-3 and TRBJ2-5; D not certain. The germline V and J ends were trimmed by 1 base and 5 bases, with 8 bases remaining between them. The CDR3 is made up of 13 amino acids. Germline lookup yields CDR1 SGHTA and CDR2 FQGTGA. DNA for the CDR3: TGTGCCAGCAGCTTAAGGCCACGTGAGACCCAGTACTTC. Translating it yields CASSLRPRETQYF.

The chain has TRBV6-4 and TRBJ1-6; D ambiguous. Per germline, CDR1 MRHNA and CDR2 SNTAGT. The CDR3 consists of 12 residues. Trimming took off 7 bases at V and 9 bases at J, with 10 bases between the two ends. CDR3 in amino acids: CASNPVASPLHF. For the CDR3, the DNA is TGTGCCAGCAATCCGGTTGCTTCACCCCTCCACTTT.

This chain links TRBV19 with TRBJ2-7, with TRBD1 matching over 9 bases. This CDR3 spans 14 amino acids. Unmatched junction bases numbered 6, after V lost 6 bases and J lost 3 bases. In germline, CDR1 is LNHDA, CDR2 SQIVND (reference sequence). The CDR3 protein is CASRGTGNIYEQYF. DNA of the CDR3: TGTGCCAGTAGGGGGACAGGGAACATCTACGAGCAGTACTTC.

This chain connects TRBV5-4 to TRBJ2-7; D perhaps matches TRBD2 (5 bases). Germline loops: CDR1 SGHNT, CDR2 YYREEE (reference sequence). V was clipped by 0 bases and J by 12 bases, with 13 bases between them. The CDR3 runs 12 residues. The CDR3 DNA reads TGTGCCAGCAGCTTGGAGGCTAGCATCTTGTACTTC. Amino acids: CASSLEASILYF.

V and J are TRBV5-4 and TRBJ2-4, with D possibly matching TRBD2 (6 bases). Germline CDR1 SGHNT, CDR2 YYREEE (reference sequence). The V end was cut by 4 bases, the J end by 3 bases, with 11 bases between. The CDR3 runs to 14 residues. The CDR3: CASSVPGVKNIQYF. CDR3 DNA sequence: TGTGCCAGCAGCGTGCCGGGGGTCAAAAACATTCAGTACTTC. The whole variable domain, filled in from reference TRBV5-4 and TRBJ2-4, reads ETGVTQSPTHLIKTRGQQVTLRCSSQSGHNTVSWYQQALGQGPQFIFQYYREEENGRGNFPPRFSGLQFPNYSSELNVNALELDDSALYLCASSVPGVKNIQYFGAGTRLSVL.

The chain recombines TRBV7-8 with TRBJ2-7, with a tentative D call TRBD1 (6 bases). The V gene's germline CDR1 is SGHVS and CDR2 FQNEAQ. The CDR3 is 15 amino acids. The germline V and J ends were trimmed by 5 bases and 2 bases, with 16 bases remaining between them. The CDR3 DNA reads as TGTGCCAGCAGCCAGGTAACCGGGACAACCTACGAGCAGTACTTC. It specifies CASSQVTGTTYEQYF.

V gene TRBV7-2 combines with J gene TRBJ1-2; D remains unclear. Germline lookup yields CDR1 SGHTA and CDR2 FQGNSA. Between the trimmed V and J ends, which lost 3 bases and 8 bases, there was a span of 10 bases. The CDR3 contains 12 residues. CDR3 coding DNA: TGTGCCAGCAGCTTCGTAGGGCGGGGCTACACCTTC. As protein: CASSFVGRGYTF.

The chain joins TRBV28 to TRBJ1-1, with D perhaps matching TRBD1 (5 bases). CDR3 length: 14 amino acids. CDR1 is MDHEN, CDR2 SYDVKM, per germline. V lost 6 bases to trimming and J lost 6 bases, with 17 bases between them. As DNA, the CDR3 is TGTGCCAGCAGGGGGGTGGGCGGAGGCGCTGAAGCTTTCTTT. It encodes CASRGVGGGAEAFF.

This clone has a handful of counts. Other DNA variants within this sample encode the same CDR3. The chain couples TRBV30 to TRBJ2-7; D gene unclear. Germline CDR1 GTSNPN, CDR2 SVGIG (reference sequence). Trimming left V 2 bases short and J 4 bases short, with 9 bases between. The CDR3 contains 12 residues. This CDR3 reads CAWSPQSYEQYF. The DNA of the CDR3 is TGTGCCTGGAGTCCCCAGAGTTACGAGCAGTACTTC.

V gene TRBV7-6 combines with J gene TRBJ2-3; 10 nucleotides align to TRBD2. This CDR3 is 15 amino acids long. Looked up from germline, CDR1 is SGHVS and CDR2 is FNYEAQ. V was pared by 5 bases and J by 4 bases, with 6 bases of the junction left unmatched. This CDR3 is CASSPSGSGADTQYF. As DNA, the CDR3 is TGTGCCAGCAGCCCTAGCGGGAGTGGGGCAGATACGCAGTATTTT.

The CDR3, as DNA: TGTGCCAGCAGCGTAGAGGGGGGGAGCTCTGGAAACACCATATATTTT. It yields the protein CASSVEGGSSGNTIYF. The gene calls are TRBV9 and TRBJ1-3; D is perhaps TRBD1 (6 bases). Trimming removed 0 bases from V and 0 bases from J, with 10 bases in between. CDR1 SGDLS and CDR2 YYNGEE come from the germline V gene. This CDR3 is 16 amino acids long.

This clone was seen only a few times. The chain links TRBV2 to TRBJ2-7; 15 bases match TRBD2. V dropped 3 bases and J dropped 5; count of bases not matched to a gene: 11. From germline, CDR1 is SNHLY and CDR2 FYNNEI. This CDR3 is built from 18 residues. For the CDR3, the DNA is TGTGCCAGCAGTGAGTGGTTGGGACTAGCGGGAGGCCGCCACGAGCAGTACTTC. Its translation is CASSEWLGLAGGRHEQYF.

The chain links TRBV6-1 to TRBJ2-2, with 8 nucleotides matching TRBD2. Germline V gives CDR1 MNHNS, CDR2 SASEGT. With V trimmed by 2 bases and J by 7 bases, 9 bases remained unmatched. This CDR3 has 16 amino acids. The CDR3 region is CASSEMVAGFYGELFF. The CDR3 bases are TGTGCCAGCAGTGAAATGGTAGCGGGGTTTTACGGGGAGCTGTTTTTT.

The rearrangement links TRBV6-6 to TRBJ1-1; D is possibly TRBD1 (5 bases). Trimming took 6 bases from V and 4 from J, leaving 12 bases between them. Germline CDR1 reads MNHNY; CDR2 reads SVGAGI (reference sequence). The CDR3 is made up of 13 amino acids. The chain's CDR3 is CASRERGVTEAFF. CDR3 nucleotide sequence: TGTGCCAGCAGGGAACGGGGGGTCACTGAAGCTTTCTTT.

The chain carries TRBV2 and TRBJ1-4; the match to TRBD1 covers 8 bases. With V trimmed by 6 bases and J by 3 bases, 3 bases remained unmatched. This CDR3 has 14 residues. The germline gives CDR1 SNHLY, CDR2 FYNNEI. CDR3 protein: CASRLGQANEKLFF. In nucleotides, the CDR3 is TGTGCCAGCAGGTTGGGACAGGCTAATGAAAAACTGTTTTTT.

Written as DNA, the CDR3 is TGTGCCAGCGGTTCTACAGGGGGAATTAACTATGGCTACACCTTC. As protein: CASGSTGGINYGYTF. The rearrangement joins TRBV28 to TRBJ1-2; 8 positions agree with TRBD1. This CDR3 spans 15 amino acids. Germline CDR1 MDHEN, CDR2 SYDVKM. Unmatched junction bases numbered 9, after V lost 8 bases and J lost 1 base.

Of note for this clone: Other nucleotide sequences in the sample specify the same CDR3. This chain uses TRBV7-2 with TRBJ2-5; 12 positions agree with TRBD2. CDR3 length: 15 amino acids. Germline trimming cut 5 bases from V and 5 bases from J; bases unmatched to any gene: 6. Germline CDR1 and CDR2: SGHTA and FQGNSA. DNA for the CDR3: TGTGCCAGCAGCACTCGACTAGCGGGAGTGGAGACCCAGTACTTC. It yields the protein CASSTRLAGVETQYF. The full variable domain, with the rest looked up from reference TRBV7-2 and TRBJ2-5, is GAGVSQSPSNKVTEKGKDVELRCDPISGHTALYWYRQSLGQGLEFLIYFQGNSAPDKSGLPSDRFSAERTGGSVSTLTIQRTQQEDSAVYLCASSTRLAGVETQYFGPGTRLLVL.

This clone has only one observation. The J gene is TRBJ2-4, the V gene TRBV11-1; TRBD1 is a possible D gene (5 bases). The CDR3 has 17 residues. CDR1 is SGHAT and CDR2 is FQDESV in the germline V gene (reference sequence). The V end lost 1 base, the J end lost 0 bases, and 13 bases lay between the germline ends. CDR3 loop: CASSLDADSLAKNIQYF. The CDR3 coding sequence is TGTGCCAGCAGCTTAGATGCCGACAGCCTAGCCAAAAACATTCAGTACTTC.

V and J are TRBV5-6 and TRBJ2-3; possibly TRBD2 for D (5 bases). V was shortened by 3 bases and J by 0 bases, with 8 bases between the two germline ends. The CDR3 spans 14 residues. Germline loops: CDR1 SGHDT, CDR2 YYEEEE. CDR3 bases: TGTGCCAGCAGCTCTCGGGGTAGCACAGATACGCAGTATTTT. Its protein is CASSSRGSTDTQYF.

This chain links TRBV6-6 with TRBJ1-1; D may be TRBD1 (6 bases). This CDR3 has 15 amino acids. Germline values: CDR1 MNHNY, CDR2 SVGAGI (reference sequence). The ends were cut back, 9 bases at V and 1 base at J, with 18 bases in the middle. CDR3 loop: CASLPAQGWNTEAFF. DNA for the CDR3: TGTGCCAGTCTCCCGGCACAGGGATGGAACACTGAAGCTTTCTTT.

The chain carries TRBV11-2 and TRBJ1-1; D unresolved. The germline CDR1 and CDR2 sequences are SGHAT and FQNNGV. CDR3 length: 13 amino acids. V lost 1 base and J lost 5, with 8 bases in between. CDR3 sequence reads: CASSLAETTEAFF. As DNA, the CDR3 is TGTGCCAGCAGCTTAGCCGAGACTACTGAAGCTTTCTTT.

This clone has a single count. V and J are TRBV29-1 and TRBJ2-7; D may be TRBD2 (5 bases). In germline, CDR1 is SQVTM, CDR2 ANQGSEA. This CDR3 spans 14 amino acids. The CDR3, as DNA: TGCAGGCTAGGGAGACCTCAGGACTCCTACGAGCAGTACTTC. Its translation: CRLGRPQDSYEQYF.

The chain uses TRBV29-1 and TRBJ1-1; tentative D call: TRBD1 (5 bases). The V gene's germline CDR1 is SQVTM and CDR2 ANQGSEA. The CDR3 has 12 residues. Trimming cost V 6 bases and J 4 bases, with 12 bases left between them. The CDR3 here is CSVGTAGTEAFF. CDR3 coding DNA: TGCAGCGTGGGGACTGCGGGCACTGAAGCTTTCTTT.

The chain recombines TRBV5-1 with TRBJ2-4, with D perhaps being TRBD1 or TRBD2 (5 bases each). The V gene lost 3 bases and the J gene lost 1 base, with 23 bases spanning the gap. This CDR3 is 19 amino acids long. The germline V gene encodes CDR1 SGHRS and CDR2 YFSETQ. CDR3 protein: CASSSSPQGGLGAKNIQYF. As DNA, the CDR3 is TGCGCCAGCAGCTCTTCCCCGCAGGGTGGACTGGGTGCCAAAAACATTCAGTACTTC.

This chain connects TRBV6-7 to TRBJ2-2; D uncertain. TRBV6-7 qualifies as an ORF whose function is uncertain. CDR3 size: 16 residues. Trimming removed 6 bases at V and 4 bases at J, with 18 bases between. CDR3 region: CASRPTRDKVTGELFF. CDR3 nucleotides: TGTGCCAGCAGACCCACCAGAGACAAGGTCACCGGGGAGCTGTTTTTT.

The V gene is TRBV2, the J gene TRBJ1-5; 8 bases agree with TRBD1. This CDR3 comprises 15 residues. Per germline, CDR1 SNHLY and CDR2 FYNNEI. The junction had 15 bases not matched to a gene; V was cut back by 6 bases and J by 11 bases. The CDR3 loop is CASRTGQGSGLAQHF. Here the CDR3 DNA reads TGTGCCAGCAGAACAGGACAGGGCTCGGGTTTGGCCCAGCATTTT.

The chain is built from TRBV6-1 and TRBJ1-5; D ambiguous. CDR3 length equals 14 residues. Trimming cost V 0 bases and J 4 bases, with 7 bases left between them. Germline V gene data show CDR1 as MNHNS and CDR2 as SASEGT. CDR3 protein: CASSEAVKNQPQHF. In DNA, the CDR3 is TGTGCCAGCAGTGAAGCAGTAAAAAATCAGCCCCAGCATTTT.

The V and J genes are TRBV2 and TRBJ2-2, with D possibly TRBD1 on 6 matching bases. The CDR3 is made up of 14 amino acids. V was trimmed by 8 bases and J by 4 bases, leaving 14 bases between them. The germline gives CDR1 SNHLY, CDR2 FYNNEI. The chain's CDR3 is CASGGQATTGELFF. The CDR3 DNA follows: TGTGCCAGCGGGGGACAAGCGACCACCGGGGAGCTGTTTTTT.

In regard to this clone: Other DNA sequences within the sample encode an identical CDR3. The chain links TRBV5-1 to TRBJ1-4; no reliable D call. V was trimmed by 0 bases and J by 7 bases, leaving 10 bases between them. The V gene's germline CDR1 is SGHRS and CDR2 YFSETQ. CDR3 length equals 14 residues. The CDR3 region is CASSLGGLGEKLFF. The CDR3 region has the DNA TGCGCCAGCAGCTTGGGTGGGCTGGGTGAAAAACTGTTTTTT. Based on the CDR3 plus reference TRBV5-1 and TRBJ1-4, the full variable domain is KAGVTQTPRYLIKTRGQQVTLSCSPISGHRSVSWYQQTPGQGLQFLFEYFSETQRNKGNFPGRFSGRQFSNSRSEMNVSTLELGDSALYLCASSLGGLGEKLFFGSGTQLSVL.